This T cell receptor beta chain stems from a study of identifying expanded T cells in peripheral blood. With 6 bases removed from V and 4 bases from J, the gap between germline ends came to 10 bases. The length of the CDR3 is 13 residues. CDR1 is SGHTA, CDR2 FQGNSA, per germline. A word on this clone: Its cognate antigen is unknown.

Study observations and caveats: Differentially abundant clones: roughly 1.2 between replicates, 16.4 at 2 to 3 weeks, less than 20 at four. Across healthy donors, higher total template counts meant significantly greater roughly 2-week count variance.

The protocol was immunoSEQ multiplex PCR, while the TCRdb copy is restricted to in-frame clones and leaves out a portion. The profile covers roughly 100,000 clones, with 70% to 90% appearing a single time and less than 15% taken by the ten largest. The sequenced sample was blood. This sequence joins TRBV7-2 and TRBJ1-5; no clear D gene. The TCR sequence derives from a person aged 18-70 years in good health. CDR3 nucleotides: TGTGCCAGCAGTTTTCCGGGGAATCAGCCCCAGCATTTT. It encodes CASSFPGNQPQHF. The full variable domain, completed using reference TRBV7-2 and TRBJ1-5, is GAGVSQSPSNKVTEKGKDVELRCDPISGHTALYWYRQSLGQGLEFLIYFQGNSAPDKSGLPSDRFSAERTGGSVSTLTIQRTQQEDSAVYLCASSFPGNQPQHFGDGTRLSIL.